This T cell receptor (beta chain) stems from a study of shared clonotypes between healthy human individuals. CD4+ cells underwent separation, giving CD45RA+ naive and CD45RA-negative memory subsets. Looked up from germline, CDR1 is SEHNR and CDR2 is FQNEAQ (reference sequence). There are 16 residues in the CDR3. After removal of 4 bases from V and 1 base from J, the junction contained 9 bases not matched to a gene. Measured with immunoSEQ multiplex PCR; TCRdb has only the in-frame clones, and not every one. The sample lists roughly 2.2 million clones, roughly 90% occurring once. The specimen was naive CD4+ T cells from PBMCs. Stated subset: CD45RA+ positively selected. The V call is TRBV7-9, the J call TRBJ2-7, with 8 bases fitting TRBD2. This receptor was obtained from a man younger than 35 in good health. Some clones in this sample may be carry-over from other donors' samples. Written as DNA, the CDR3 is TGTGCCAGCAGCTCCCCTGGGAGCGGGAGATCCTACGAGCAGTACTTC. Its translation: CASSSPGSGRSYEQYF.